A selection of T cell receptor beta chains follows, all from one sample in a study of blood T cell repertoires in COVID-19. Data came from immunoSEQ multiplex PCR; TCRdb stores just in-frame clones and leaves some out. The sample lists about 120,000 clones; about nine tenths were seen once. Sequenced sample: peripheral blood. The receptors were sampled from a woman between 65 and 79 years old with COVID-19, enrolled during active disease. CDR3s include the opening cysteine and the closing phenylalanine or tryptophan. A D gene is named only where the DNA matches it firmly. A row's size may be missing; if present it is once, few, many or a size class.

CDR3 DNA,CDR3 protein,J gene,V gene,D gene,clone size,CDR3 length
TGTGCCAGCAGCTCGGGGGGGGTTACTGGAAACACCATATATTTT,CASSSGGVTGNTIYF,TRBJ1-3,TRBV5-4,.,.,15
TGTGCCAGCTCAACCTTCTCCCGCGCGGCAGGGGGCGGGAGCAATCAGCCCCAGCATTTT,CASSTFSRAAGGGSNQPQHF,TRBJ1-5,TRBV28,TRBD1,.,20
TGCGCCAGCAGTGAGTCGTGGACTATGGTGGACACCGGGGAGCTGTTTTTT,CASSESWTMVDTGELFF,TRBJ2-2,TRBV10-1,.,once,17
TGTGCCACCAGCAGAGTCAGGACAGGGGTTGAAAAACTGTTTTTT,CATSRVRTGVEKLFF,TRBJ1-4,TRBV15,TRBD1,.,15
TGTGCCAGCAGCTTGGGCAGCTCTGGGGCCAACGTCCTGACTTTC,CASSLGSSGANVLTF,TRBJ2-6,TRBV5-6,.,.,15
TGCAGTGCTAGTGAAGGTAGGGGCACTGAAGCTTTCTTT,CSASEGRGTEAFF,TRBJ1-1,TRBV20-1,.,.,13
TGTGCCTGGAGGACAGGGGGCGGTAACTATGGCTACACCTTC,CAWRTGGGNYGYTF,TRBJ1-2,TRBV30,TRBD1,.,14
TGTGCCAGCACGGGACAGACGCCCTACGAGCAGTACTTC,CASTGQTPYEQYF,TRBJ2-7,TRBV28,TRBD1,.,13
TGTGCCAGCAGCCAACATTCAAATAATTCACCCCTCCACTTT,CASSQHSNNSPLHF,TRBJ1-6,TRBV3-1/TRBV3-2,.,.,14
TGTGCCTGGAAAATAACCCTAGCTCGAGAGACCCAGTACTTC,CAWKITLARETQYF,TRBJ2-5,TRBV30,.,.,14
TGCGCCAGCAGCTCATATCGGGACAGTAATGAAAAACTGTTTTTT,CASSSYRDSNEKLFF,TRBJ1-4,TRBV5-1,TRBD1,few,15
TGCAGCGTTGTAAAAGCTTCCTTTTATGAAAAACTGTTTTTT,CSVVKASFYEKLFF,TRBJ1-4,TRBV29-1,.,few,14
TGTGCCAGCAGCTTAGTATCTACTAGCACAGATACGCAGTATTTT,CASSLVSTSTDTQYF,TRBJ2-3,TRBV7-2,.,.,15
TGTGCCAGCAGTGAACTAGGGGGTTGGAGAGAGACCCAGTACTTC,CASSELGGWRETQYF,TRBJ2-5,TRBV6-1,.,few,15
TGTGCCAGCAGTCAACGGGACAGGGGGCGGGAGACCCAGTACTTC,CASSQRDRGRETQYF,TRBJ2-5,TRBV5-6,TRBD1,once,15
TGTGCCAGCAGCTTAGCGGCCGGACAGAGATACGAGCAGTACTTC,CASSLAAGQRYEQYF,TRBJ2-7,TRBV7-9,.,.,15
TGTGCCAGCAGCCAAGTAGGCTTTGGTGACAGGGGTGGCACAGATACGCAGTATTTT,CASSQVGFGDRGGTDTQYF,TRBJ2-3,TRBV4-2,TRBD1,.,19
TGTGCCAGCAGCCCCGGGCGGGTTGGGAGCAATGAAAAACTGTTTTTT,CASSPGRVGSNEKLFF,TRBJ1-4,TRBV7-9,.,.,16
TGTGCCAGCAGGAATACGGGGAGGGACGGCTACACCTTC,CASRNTGRDGYTF,TRBJ1-2,TRBV12-3/TRBV12-4,.,few,13
TGTGCCACCAGCAGAGATGGGGTGGGGCGGGGCGATGAGCAGTTCTTC,CATSRDGVGRGDEQFF,TRBJ2-1,TRBV15,.,.,16
TGTGCCAGTAGTCCCCCACCTGCCGGACAGGACGGCTATGGCTACACCTTC,CASSPPPAGQDGYGYTF,TRBJ1-2,TRBV19,TRBD1,.,17
TGTGCCAGCTTAACAGGTGGTAGTAATTTTGGCTACACCTTC,CASLTGGSNFGYTF,TRBJ1-2,TRBV28,.,.,14
TGTGCCAGCAGCCCCCGGGGGGGGAACAATGAGCAGTTCTTC,CASSPRGGNNEQFF,TRBJ2-1,TRBV3-1/TRBV3-2,TRBD2,.,14
TGTGCCTGGAGTCCGTCTTTTGGAAACACCATATATTTT,CAWSPSFGNTIYF,TRBJ1-3,TRBV30,.,.,13
TGTGCCAGCATGTTGAGGGGGGAGACCCAGTACTTC,CASMLRGETQYF,TRBJ2-5,TRBV6-5,.,.,12
TGTGCCAGCAGTGTGACAGGGTATAATGAAAAACTGTTTTTT,CASSVTGYNEKLFF,TRBJ1-4,TRBV2,TRBD1,.,14